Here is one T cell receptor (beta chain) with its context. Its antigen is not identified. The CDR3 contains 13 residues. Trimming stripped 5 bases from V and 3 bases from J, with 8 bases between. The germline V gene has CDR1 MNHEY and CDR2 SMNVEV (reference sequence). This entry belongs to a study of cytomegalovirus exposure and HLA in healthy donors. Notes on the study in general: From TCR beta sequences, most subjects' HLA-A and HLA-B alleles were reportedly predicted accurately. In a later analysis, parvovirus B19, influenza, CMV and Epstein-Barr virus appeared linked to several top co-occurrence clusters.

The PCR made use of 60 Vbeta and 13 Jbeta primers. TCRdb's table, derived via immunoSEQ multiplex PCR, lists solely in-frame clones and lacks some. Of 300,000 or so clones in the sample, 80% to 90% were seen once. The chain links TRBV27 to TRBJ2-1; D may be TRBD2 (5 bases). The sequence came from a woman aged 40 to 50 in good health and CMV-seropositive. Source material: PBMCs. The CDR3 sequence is CASSTGVYNEQFF. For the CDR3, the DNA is TGTGCCAGCAGTACCGGGGTCTACAATGAGCAGTTCTTC.